This T cell receptor beta chain comes out of a study of blood T cell repertoires in COVID-19. This clone appeared once. CDR3 length: 14 amino acids. The germline V gene has CDR1 SGHRS and CDR2 YFSETQ. V was shortened by 3 bases and J by 1 base, with 7 bases between the two germline ends. Original methodology: Reference gene primers were amplified, and this amplification served to estimate nucleated cell counts. Method: immunoSEQ multiplex PCR; TCRdb's copy keeps in-frame clones and lacks some. The V and J calls and clone size are taken from that table; D and trimming were inferred from the DNA. The sample yields approximately 280,000 clones, 80% to 95% seen once. Seattle patients were enrolled during active infection and followed longitudinally.

Source material: peripheral blood. The chain has TRBV5-1 and TRBJ1-4, with D unclear. The sequence was collected from a woman in her 30s with COVID-19, enrolled during active disease. The CDR3 here is CASSSTGTNEKLFF. The CDR3 DNA reads TGCGCCAGCAGCTCGACGGGAACTAATGAAAAACTGTTTTTT.